The clone carrying this TCR beta chain was counted only a few times. CDR3 length: 14 residues. Between the trimmed V and J ends, which lost 5 bases and 3 bases, there was a span of 11 bases. Germline V lookup: CDR1 SGHTA, CDR2 FQGNSA. The entry originates in a study of OX40 agonist ivuxolimab in advanced cancers. Study at large: Dose-escalation subjects each had hepatocellular carcinoma, melanoma, renal cell or head and neck cancer. The eligibility criteria allowed prior anti-PD-1, anti-PD-L1 or anti-CTLA-4 therapy, and about 40% had some.

The assay was immunoSEQ multiplex PCR, and TCRdb's table has in-frame clones only and misses some. The sample consists of some 60,000 clones, around 93% of them appearing once. V usage is TRBV7-2 and J usage is TRBJ2-1; no clear D gene. The sequence derives from an adult with an advanced solid tumor such as melanoma, head and neck, liver or kidney cancer. The specimen comprised CD4+ or CD8+ T cells sorted from blood, sampled in a trial of the OX40 agonist ivuxolimab. CDR3 bases: TGTGCCAGCAGCCGGTGGACGGACTACAATGAGCAGTTCTTC. It yields the protein CASSRWTDYNEQFF.